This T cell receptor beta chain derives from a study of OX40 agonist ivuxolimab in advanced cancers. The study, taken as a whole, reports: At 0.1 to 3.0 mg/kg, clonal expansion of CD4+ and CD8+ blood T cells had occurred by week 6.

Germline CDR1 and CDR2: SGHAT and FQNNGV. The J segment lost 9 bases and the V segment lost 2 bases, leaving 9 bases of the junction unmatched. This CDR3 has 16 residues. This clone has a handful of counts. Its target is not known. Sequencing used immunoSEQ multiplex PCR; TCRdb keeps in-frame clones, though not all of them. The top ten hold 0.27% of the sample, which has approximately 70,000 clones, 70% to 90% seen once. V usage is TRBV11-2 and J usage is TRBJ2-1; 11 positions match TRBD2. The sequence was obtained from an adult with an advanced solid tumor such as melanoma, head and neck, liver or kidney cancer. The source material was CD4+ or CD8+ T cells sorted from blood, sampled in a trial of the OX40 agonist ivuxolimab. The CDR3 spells CASSLTPSGRLGEQFF. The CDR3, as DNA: TGTGCCAGCAGCTTAACCCCTAGCGGGAGGTTGGGTGAGCAGTTCTTC.